This T cell receptor beta chain was obtained from a study of blood T cell repertoires in COVID-19. Turning to the study itself: The samples span acute and convalescent COVID-19 from the United States, Italy and Spain.

Germline V CDR1 and CDR2: ENHRY, SYGVKD. J was trimmed by 2 bases and V by 4 bases; bases with no gene match: 6. The CDR3 has 15 amino acids. Original handling: It was from reference gene primer amplification that nucleated cell counts were estimated. The method was immunoSEQ multiplex PCR; TCRdb's version includes in-frame clones alone and lacks a portion of them. For V, J and clone size, that table is used; D and trimming come from the DNA. The sample yields more than 70,000 clones, about 93% seen once. J is TRBJ1-1 and V is TRBV10-3, with TRBD1 identical over 8 bases. This TCR was recovered from a woman aged 45 to 65 in a cohort sampled during active COVID-19. The sample was peripheral blood. CDR3: CAISAETGVNTEAFF. The CDR3 nucleotides read TGTGCCATCAGTGCCGAGACAGGGGTCAACACTGAAGCTTTCTTT.